A single sample is the source of the 8 T cell receptor beta chains below, sequenced in a study of tumor and adjacent non-tumor tissue in lung cancer. TCRbeta libraries were built with three rounds of nested PCR, modified from ARM-PCR. Via MiXCR, TCRdb re-called the multiplex PCR reads, giving one row per CDR3 protein. This table holds about 98,000 distinct CDR3 sequences, approximately 80% found once. The template was RNA from unsorted bulk tissue. The normal lung tissue was taken more than 3 cm from the tumor edge. The source material was distant non-tumor lung tissue. The receptors stem from a man in his fifties or sixties with small cell lung cancer.

This clonotype was detected only a few times. Sequence at one end of the junction differs from germline and may be a read error. The chain combines TRBV12-3 or TRBV12-4 with TRBJ2-1, with 10 bases fitting TRBD2. The CDR3 runs to 15 residues. The DNA of the CDR3 is TGTGCCAGCAGCCCTGGACTAGCGGATTACAATGAGCAGCTCTTC. Encoded protein: CASSPGLADYNEQLF.

Concerning this clonotype itself: Given a much more abundant clone one base away, this may be a read error. The chain recombines TRBV20-1 with TRBJ1-6; D unresolved. CDR1 and CDR2 (germline): DFQATT, SNEGSKA (reference sequence). The CDR3 totals 15 residues. The CDR3 spells CSVRVLGPDNSPLHF. The DNA for the CDR3 is TGCAGTGTTAGAGTGTTGGGTCCTGATAATTCACCCCTCCACTTT.

This clonotype was counted a few times. The chain joins TRBV20-1 to TRBJ2-1; D is unclear. The CDR3 sequence is 12 residues long. In germline, CDR1 is DFQATT, CDR2 SNEGSKA (reference sequence). Trimming cost V 4 bases and J 8 bases, with 12 bases left between them. For the CDR3, the DNA is TGCAGTGCTAAACGGGCCTGGGATGAGCAGTTCTTC. Its protein product is CSAKRAWDEQFF.

Points on this clonotype: Relative to the germline gene, one junction end is altered; a read error may explain this. This chain connects TRBV12-3 or TRBV12-4 to TRBJ2-7, with D maybe TRBD2 (5 bases). This CDR3 region has 15 residues. The CDR3 DNA follows: TGTGCCAGCAGTTCGCACCTTCGCGGGTCCCACGAGCAGTATTTC. This codes for CASSSHLRGSHEQYF.

This clonotype was picked up a small number of times. One junction end does not reproduce the germline sequence, and a read error may be involved. The chain has TRBV11-2 and TRBJ2-3; no clear D gene. Germline CDR1 reads SGHAT; CDR2 reads FQNNGV. The CDR3 loop spans 14 amino acids. The DNA of the CDR3 is TGTGCCAGCAGCCCAAGGTTGTCAGCAGACACGCAGTATTTT. Translated, it gives CASSPRLSADTQYF. Combining the CDR3 with reference TRBV11-2 and TRBJ2-3 gives the whole variable domain EAGVAQSPRYKIIEKRQSVAFWCNPISGHATLYWYQQILGQGPKLLIQFQNNGVVDDSQLPKDRFSAERLKGVDSTLKIQPAKLEDSAVYLCASSPRLSADTQYFGPGTRLTVL.

The CDR3 sequence is CVSSIDSSYEQSV. In DNA, the CDR3 is TGTGTCAGCAGTATAGACAGCTCCTACGAGCAGTCCGTC. The chain employs TRBV6-2 or TRBV6-3 and TRBJ2-7; weak D call: TRBD1 (5 bases). The CDR3 runs 13 residues. Germline lookup yields CDR1 MNHEY and CDR2 SVGEGT.

This clonotype showed up just a few times. The germline gene is not matched at one end of the junction; a read error may be the cause. V and J are TRBV28 and TRBJ2-3; 9 positions match TRBD1. Germline assignment: CDR1 MDHEN and CDR2 SYDVKM. This CDR3 has 15 amino acids. The CDR3 coding sequence is TGTGCCAGCAGTGCCCGGGACAGGGCGACAGATACGCACTATTTT. Protein product: CASSARDRATDTHYF. Combining the CDR3 with reference TRBV28 and TRBJ2-3 gives the whole variable domain DVKVTQSSRYLVKRTGEKVFLECVQDMDHENMFWYRQDPGLGLRLIYFSYDVKMKEKGDIPEGYSVSREKKERFSLILESASTNQTSMYLCASSARDRATDTHYFGPGTRLTVL.

The chain is built from TRBV29-1 and TRBJ1-3; no reliable D call. V was trimmed by 6 bases and J by 0 bases, leaving 12 bases between them. CDR1 is SQVTM and CDR2 is ANQGSEA in the germline V gene. The CDR3 runs to 14 residues. The CDR3 DNA is TGCAGCGTCTTACAAGGGAGCTCTGGAAACACCATATATTTT. Its translation is CSVLQGSSGNTIYF.